This T cell receptor beta chain was obtained from a study of human T cells and chemical hapten exposure. Time point defined: patch test 2, 6 weeks after DPC sensitization. Treatment defined: therapeutic diphenylcyclopropenone sensitization with weekly scalp DPC. Methods used by the authors: A per-sample median of about 96,000 TCRs was observed, with counts ranging from roughly 20,000 to 700,000. TCRdb re-called the RACE reads through MiXCR, storing one row per CDR3 protein. The V and J calls and clone size come from TCRdb's table, not from the authors' own analysis. The sample gives a few hundred thousand distinct CDR3 sequences, around 6% of which show up once; 5% to 6% is in the top ten. Broader study findings: Once DPC sensitization occurred, TCRs above 1 in 1000 frequency showed no change.

CDR3 size: 16 residues. Germline CDR1 SGHTA, CDR2 FQGNSA. The J segment lost 4 bases and the V segment lost 5 bases, leaving 10 bases of the junction unmatched. This clonotype has just a few counts. Its antigen remains unknown. The source was whole blood, collected in connection with sensitization to the hapten diphenylcyclopropenone (DPC). The receptor was derived from a woman aged 18-29 years with alopecia areata. Some clones in this sample may be carry-over from other donors' samples. The chain combines TRBV7-2 with TRBJ2-7; TRBD2 aligns across 11 bases. The CDR3 nucleotides read TGTGCCAGCAGCGGAACTTCTAGCGGGGGGACATACGAGCAGTACTTC. It is translated as CASSGTSSGGTYEQYF.